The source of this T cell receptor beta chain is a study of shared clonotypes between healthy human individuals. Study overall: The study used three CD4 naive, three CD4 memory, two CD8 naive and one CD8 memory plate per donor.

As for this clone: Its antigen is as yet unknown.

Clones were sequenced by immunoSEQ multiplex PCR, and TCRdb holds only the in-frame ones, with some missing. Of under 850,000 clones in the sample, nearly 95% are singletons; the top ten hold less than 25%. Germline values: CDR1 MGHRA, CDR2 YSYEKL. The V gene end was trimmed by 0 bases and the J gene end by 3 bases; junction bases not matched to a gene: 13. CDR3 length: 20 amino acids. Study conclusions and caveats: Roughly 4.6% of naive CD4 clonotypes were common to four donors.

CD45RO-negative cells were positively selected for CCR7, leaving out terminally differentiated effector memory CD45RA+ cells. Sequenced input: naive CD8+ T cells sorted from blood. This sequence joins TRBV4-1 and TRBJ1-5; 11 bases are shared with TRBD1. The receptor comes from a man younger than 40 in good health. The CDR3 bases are TGCGCCAGCAGCCAAGAGGGGTGGACAGGGGGCGAAATGGTCAATCAGCCCCAGCATTTT. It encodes CASSQEGWTGGEMVNQPQHF.